Listed here are 26 T cell receptor beta chains from one sample, sequenced in a study of T cell responses to AZD1222 COVID-19 vaccine. Profiled with immunoSEQ multiplex PCR; TCRdb holds only in-frame clones, not every one. Of over 85,000 clones in the sample, about nine tenths were seen once. Here the sequenced sample was peripheral blood, taken 28 days after the second AZD1222 dose. All receptors come from an adult who received the AZD1222 COVID-19 vaccine.

J is TRBJ1-4 and V is TRBV30; possible D gene TRBD1, 5 bases. CDR3 size: 12 residues. V lost 5 bases to trimming and J lost 10 bases, with 14 bases between them. Germline values: CDR1 GTSNPN, CDR2 SVGIG (reference sequence). CDR3 nucleotides: TGTGCCTGGCGGTTCGGGAGGGGAAAACTGTTTTTT. Translation: CAWRFGRGKLFF.

The chain employs TRBV4-3 and TRBJ2-7; a possible D gene is TRBD2 (6 bases). Germline V gives CDR1 LGHNA, CDR2 YSLEER. Between the trimmed V and J ends, which lost 1 base and 7 bases, there was a span of 17 bases. The CDR3 runs to 15 residues. The CDR3 loop is CASSQGRTGEGEQYF. In DNA, the CDR3 is TGCGCCAGCAGCCAAGGCCGGACGGGGGAAGGGGAGCAGTACTTC.

This sequence joins TRBV6-2 or TRBV6-3 and TRBJ2-2; weak D call: TRBD1 (6 bases). The CDR3 has 15 amino acids. The V gene's germline CDR1 is MNHEY and CDR2 SVGEGT. V was pared by 2 bases and J by 6 bases, with 13 bases between. The CDR3 loop is CASSYAGANAGELFF. The CDR3 nucleotides read TGTGCCAGCAGTTACGCAGGGGCCAACGCCGGGGAGCTGTTTTTT.

The chain has TRBV20-1 and TRBJ1-2; D may be TRBD1 (6 bases). The V end was cut by 3 bases, the J end by 6 bases, with 14 bases between. The length of the CDR3 is 13 residues. From germline, CDR1 is DFQATT and CDR2 SNEGSKA (reference sequence). CDR3 sequence: CSASRVRGHGYTF. The CDR3 bases are TGCAGTGCTAGTAGGGTCCGGGGGCATGGCTACACCTTC.

The CDR3 loop is CASSHNYNEQFF. The CDR3 DNA sequence: TGCGCCAGCAGCCATAACTACAATGAGCAGTTCTTC. The chain employs TRBV4-1 and TRBJ2-1; D is ambiguous. V lost 3 bases to trimming and J lost 3 bases, with 3 bases between them. CDR1 and CDR2 (germline): MGHRA, YSYEKL. There are 12 residues in the CDR3.

The V call is TRBV28, the J call TRBJ2-1; no definite D call. Germline V gives CDR1 MDHEN, CDR2 SYDVKM. This CDR3 has 11 residues. Trimming removed 2 bases at V and 15 bases at J, with 11 bases between. The CDR3 region is CASSLVDRRFF. The CDR3 DNA reads as TGTGCCAGCAGTTTAGTCGATCGCCGGTTCTTC.

This chain joins TRBV5-1 and TRBJ1-2; D is unresolved. Trimming pared 0 bases from V and 5 bases from J, leaving 14 bases between. The CDR3 has 15 amino acids. Germline CDR1 SGHRS, CDR2 YFSETQ. The CDR3: CASSLDPGAAYGYTF. CDR3 nucleotide sequence: TGCGCCAGCAGCTTGGATCCGGGAGCAGCTTATGGCTACACCTTC.

CDR3: CASSARVLNEKLFF. CDR3 sequence (DNA): TGTGCCAGCTCCGCCCGGGTCCTTAATGAAAAACTGTTTTTT. V usage is TRBV18 and J usage is TRBJ1-4; D call uncertain. The length of the CDR3 is 14 residues. Trimming removed 6 bases from V and 4 bases from J, with 12 bases in between. CDR1 is KGHSH, CDR2 LQKENI, per germline.

The DNA for the CDR3 is TGTGCCAGCAGCTTAGGGCAGGGGGTCTTTAACATTCAGTACTTC. It is translated as CASSLGQGVFNIQYF. V usage is TRBV7-2 and J usage is TRBJ2-4; 7 nucleotides agree with TRBD1. Germline V gene sequence: CDR1 SGHTA, CDR2 FQGNSA. J lost 7 bases, V lost 1 base, and 7 bases had no gene match. The CDR3 has 15 amino acids.

DNA for the CDR3: TGTGCCAGCAGCTCAAGGACAGTCCAAGAGACCCAGTACTTC. Translation: CASSSRTVQETQYF. The rearrangement links TRBV5-4 to TRBJ2-5; TRBD1 is a possible D gene (6 bases). CDR1 and CDR2 from the germline V gene are SGHNT and YYREEE (reference sequence). The CDR3 sequence is 14 residues long. Trimming removed 3 bases from V and 1 base from J, with 10 bases in between.

This chain connects TRBV5-4 to TRBJ1-4, with 9 bases that match TRBD1. The CDR3 has 16 amino acids. Trimming at V came to 5 bases and at J to 4 bases, leaving 9 bases not matched to a gene. Germline V gives CDR1 SGHNT, CDR2 YYREEE (reference sequence). The CDR3 bases are TGTGCCAGCAGTTCGGACAGGGGAATGGGTAATGAAAAACTGTTTTTT. Translated, it gives CASSSDRGMGNEKLFF.

The rearrangement uses TRBV21-1 and TRBJ2-7; the DNA was not compared with TRBD1, the D call given in the table. TRBV21-1 is annotated as a pseudogene. The CDR3 is 13 amino acids. Here the CDR3 DNA reads TGTGCCAGCAGGGGACAGAATTCTTACGAGCAGTACTTC. This translates into CASRGQNSYEQYF.

V and J are TRBV18 and TRBJ1-1; TRBD1 is a possible D gene (5 bases). This CDR3 has 16 residues. Germline CDR1 reads KGHSH; CDR2 reads LQKENI. V was pared by 0 bases and J by 3 bases, with 14 bases between. CDR3 sequence reads: CASSPPSGLIDTEAFF. The CDR3 DNA reads as TGTGCCAGCTCACCACCCTCAGGGCTTATAGACACTGAAGCTTTCTTT.

The genes are TRBV5-1 and TRBJ2-5, with 9 bases aligning to TRBD1. Germline V lookup: CDR1 SGHRS, CDR2 YFSETQ. The J segment lost 5 bases and the V segment lost 6 bases, leaving 8 bases of the junction unmatched. The CDR3 extends over 14 amino acids. DNA of the CDR3: TGCGCCAGCACACCTGGGACAGGGAAGGAGACCCAGTACTTC. Its protein is CASTPGTGKETQYF.

This clone came up once. The CDR3 coding sequence is TGTGCCGCATCGCGGGGGGGAGCCAACACAGATACGCAGTATTTT. It is translated as CAASRGGANTDTQYF. V and J are TRBV25-1 and TRBJ2-3; 9 nucleotides align to TRBD2. The V and J ends lost 11 bases and 2 bases, in that order; junction bases with no gene match: 11. The CDR3 is made up of 15 amino acids. Germline V CDR1 and CDR2: MGHDK, SYGVNS.

The chain combines TRBV9 with TRBJ1-1, with a possible D match to TRBD1 (6 bases). The CDR3 spans 15 residues. Deletions cut 4 bases from V and 0 bases from J, with 13 bases between. Germline lookup yields CDR1 SGDLS and CDR2 YYNGEE. The CDR3 is CASSPRRGVNTEAFF. The CDR3 DNA is TGTGCCAGCAGCCCCCGGAGGGGGGTGAACACTGAAGCTTTCTTT.

The CDR3 sequence: CASSRTGVHTDTQYF. CDR3 coding DNA: TGCGCCAGCAGCCGGACAGGGGTACACACAGATACGCAGTATTTT. The chain employs TRBV5-1 and TRBJ2-3; TRBD1 aligns across 9 bases. V was clipped by 4 bases and J by 2 bases; unmatched bases: 5. Germline lookup yields CDR1 SGHRS and CDR2 YFSETQ. The CDR3 spans 15 residues.

The chain employs TRBV18 and TRBJ2-7; 7 nucleotides align to TRBD1. The CDR3 is 13 residues long. J was trimmed by 6 bases and V by 4 bases; bases with no gene match: 6. CDR1 KGHSH and CDR2 LQKENI come from the germline V gene. The CDR3 DNA reads as TGTGCCAGCTCACTCTTGGGACAGTTCGAGCAGTACTTC. As protein: CASSLLGQFEQYF.

This sequence joins TRBV19 and TRBJ2-3, with D unresolved. V lost 3 bases to trimming and J lost 1 base, with 11 bases between them. Germline V lookup: CDR1 LNHDA, CDR2 SQIVND (reference sequence). The CDR3 runs 15 residues. The CDR3 region is CASSIGQVGTDTQYF. The CDR3 nucleotides read TGTGCCAGTAGTATTGGTCAGGTGGGCACAGATACGCAGTATTTT.

The J gene is TRBJ1-1, the V gene TRBV7-8; 7 bases line up with TRBD1. CDR1 and CDR2 (germline): SGHVS, FQNEAQ. The CDR3 is made up of 15 amino acids. Trimming took 5 bases from V and 2 from J; bases not matched to a gene: 8. CDR3 region: CASSHRRQGNTEAFF. The CDR3 bases are TGTGCCAGCAGCCACCGCCGACAGGGAAACACTGAAGCTTTCTTT.

This chain links TRBV5-8 with TRBJ1-2, with TRBD1 identical over 8 bases. Germline V lookup: CDR1 SGHTS, CDR2 YDEGEE. This CDR3 region has 16 residues. J gave up 3 bases and V 4 bases, and 11 bases lay outside the gene matches. The CDR3 here is CASSRFLNRGDYGYTF. CDR3 DNA sequence: TGTGCCAGCAGCCGATTCCTTAACAGGGGGGACTATGGCTACACCTTC.

The chain recombines TRBV5-1 with TRBJ1-5; unclear D gene. Germline values: CDR1 SGHRS, CDR2 YFSETQ. Trimming cost V 0 bases and J 0 bases, with 7 bases left between them. This CDR3 is 15 amino acids long. CDR3 protein: CASSLVRYSNQPQHF. Here the CDR3 DNA reads TGCGCCAGCAGCTTGGTAAGATATAGCAATCAGCCCCAGCATTTT.

The chain is built from TRBV6-4 and TRBJ2-1, with D possibly matching TRBD1 (5 bases). Germline CDR1 and CDR2: MRHNA and SNTAGT. V shed 0 bases and J shed 10 bases, with 7 bases lying between them. CDR3 size: 12 residues. CDR3 sequence reads: CASSDSGAEQFF. The CDR3 DNA is TGTGCCAGCAGTGACTCAGGGGCGGAGCAGTTCTTC.

This chain connects TRBV19 to TRBJ1-5; TRBD1 is a possible D gene (6 bases). There are 16 residues in the CDR3. The V end was cut by 1 base, the J end by 2 bases, with 12 bases between. Germline-derived CDR1 and CDR2 are LNHDA and SQIVND (reference sequence). The chain's CDR3 is CASSIGGGWGNQPQHF. Written as DNA, the CDR3 is TGTGCCAGTAGTATAGGAGGGGGTTGGGGCAATCAGCCCCAGCATTTT.

The rearrangement links TRBV29-1 to TRBJ1-1, with D unclear. This CDR3 has 13 residues. Trimming cost V 3 bases and J 0 bases, with 8 bases left between them. In germline, CDR1 is SQVTM, CDR2 ANQGSEA. Here the CDR3 reads CSVETDLNTEAFF. The CDR3 coding sequence is TGCAGCGTTGAGACGGACTTGAACACTGAAGCTTTCTTT.

This chain links TRBV7-6 with TRBJ2-2; D may be TRBD2 (6 bases). The CDR3 runs to 15 residues. Germline V gene sequence: CDR1 SGHVS, CDR2 FNYEAQ. V lost 5 bases and J lost 2, with 12 bases in between. This CDR3 reads CASSPDGGNTGELFF. CDR3 bases: TGTGCCAGCAGCCCCGACGGGGGTAACACCGGGGAGCTGTTTTTT.